Listed below are T cell receptor beta chains from one sample, sequenced in a study of blood T cell repertoires in COVID-19. Profiled with immunoSEQ multiplex PCR; TCRdb holds only in-frame clones, not every one. The sample lists 60,000 or so clones, roughly 85% occurring once. Sample: peripheral blood. These TCRs come from a human donor in a cohort sampled during active COVID-19. Both conserved end residues are part of each CDR3. The D gene is left open where the match is weak. Clone size is not always given. Where it is, it says once, few, many or a class for expanded clones.

TGTGCCAGCAGCTTGGGACAGACCGAGACCCAGTACTTC CASSLGQTETQYF TRBJ2-5 TRBV5-4 - -
TGTGCCAGCAGCCATCAGACAGGGGTGGACGGGGAGCTGTTTTTT CASSHQTGVDGELFF TRBJ2-2 TRBV9 TRBD1 -
TGCGCCAGCAGCCAAGATCTAGGCGGGGGGGAAGCAGATACGCAGTATTTT CASSQDLGGGEADTQYF TRBJ2-3 TRBV4-3 TRBD2 few
TGTGCCAGCAGCGCGTCGAAGGGACTAGTAACAGATACGCAGTATTTT CASSASKGLVTDTQYF TRBJ2-3 TRBV7-2 TRBD2 -
TGTGCCAGCAGCTGGGGGGGGCCAGAGACCCAGTACTTC CASSWGGPETQYF TRBJ2-5 TRBV12-3/TRBV12-4 - -
TGTGCCAGCAGCTATTTAGCGGGGGTAGAGACCCAGTACTTC CASSYLAGVETQYF TRBJ2-5 TRBV5-5 TRBD2 -
TGTGCCAGCAGTTCCGCCGGGGTGCTAGCCAAAAACATTCAGTACTTC CASSSAGVLAKNIQYF TRBJ2-4 TRBV6-5 - -
- CASSKEGLGVATGNTIYF TRBJ1-3 TRBV21-1 - -
TGTGCCAGCAGGACCGGACTAGCGGGGGATCAGTTCTTC CASRTGLAGDQFF TRBJ2-1 TRBV2 TRBD2 -
TGTGCCAGCAGTTTATCGCCTAGCGGCACCTACGAGCAGTACTTC CASSLSPSGTYEQYF TRBJ2-7 TRBV27 TRBD2 -
TGTGCCAGCAGCTTGACTAGCGGGGGGGCCAATGAGCAGTTCTTC CASSLTSGGANEQFF TRBJ2-1 TRBV2 TRBD2 few
TGTGCCAGCAGCCAAGATGACGGGGCTAATGAAAAACTGTTTTTT CASSQDDGANEKLFF TRBJ1-4 TRBV3-1/TRBV3-2 - -
TGTGCCAGCAGCGTAGGAACAGGGTTCAGGGCAGATACGCAGTATTTT CASSVGTGFRADTQYF TRBJ2-3 TRBV9 - -
TGTGCCCTGGCGACAGCATTCTCCTACGAGCAGTACTTC CALATAFSYEQYF TRBJ2-7 TRBV21-1 - -
TGCGCCAGCAGCCCGGACAGGGTCGGCCAAGAGACCCAGTACTTC CASSPDRVGQETQYF TRBJ2-5 TRBV4-1 TRBD1 few
TGTGCTAGTGGTTCGGGGTTCTCTGGGGCCAACGTCCTGACTTTC CASGSGFSGANVLTF TRBJ2-6 TRBV12-5 - -
TGTGCCAGCAGCTTCAGTGCAACGAACACCGGGGAGCTGTTTTTT CASSFSATNTGELFF TRBJ2-2 TRBV5-8 - -
TGTGCCATACAGACTAGCGTCGCGAACACCGGGGAGCTGTTTTTT CAIQTSVANTGELFF TRBJ2-2 TRBV10-3 TRBD2 -
TGTGCCAGCAGCCAAGAAGGACTCGGGGAGCTGTTTTTT CASSQEGLGELFF TRBJ2-2 TRBV14 - once
TGCGCCAGCAGCCCGGGACAGGGAAACACTGAAGCTTTCTTT CASSPGQGNTEAFF TRBJ1-1 TRBV5-1 TRBD1 -
TGTGCCAGCAGCCCCGAGGGGGTACCTAATGAAAAACTGTTTTTT CASSPEGVPNEKLFF TRBJ1-4 TRBV5-4 - -
TGTGCCAGCAGCGCTTCTCCCGCAGGGGCATATAATTCACCCCTCCACTTT CASSASPAGAYNSPLHF TRBJ1-6 TRBV7-9 - -
TGTGCCAGCAGCCAAGCCAGGGGACCCTACGAGCAGTACTTC CASSQARGPYEQYF TRBJ2-7 TRBV3-1/TRBV3-2 - -
TGTGCCAGCAGCCCAGTCAGGATTAATGAAAAACTGTTTTTT CASSPVRINEKLFF TRBJ1-4 TRBV7-9 - -
TGTGCCAGCAGCTCTAGACAGGGGACCGGGGAGCTGTTTTTT CASSSRQGTGELFF TRBJ2-2 TRBV9 TRBD1 -
TGTGCCAGCAGTGTAGCCCGGACAGGGGCTAGCACAGATACGCAGTATTTT CASSVARTGASTDTQYF TRBJ2-3 TRBV2 TRBD1 -
TGCAGTGCTAGTATGCGATATCCGGGTCAGCCCCAGCATTTT CSASMRYPGQPQHF TRBJ1-5 TRBV20-1 - -
TGTGCCAGTACCCCCGGTCCTGGGGCCAACGTCCTGACTTTC CASTPGPGANVLTF TRBJ2-6 TRBV19 - -
TGTGCCAGCAGCTTATTCGCAGATACGCAGTATTTT CASSLFADTQYF TRBJ2-3 TRBV7-9 - once
TGTGCCTGGAGTATAGGGGATACTGAAGCTTTCTTT CAWSIGDTEAFF TRBJ1-1 TRBV30 - -
TGTGCCATCAGTCCCGGACAGGGCAGGGCTGGGGCCAACGTCCTGACTTTC CAISPGQGRAGANVLTF TRBJ2-6 TRBV10-3 TRBD1 -
TGTGCCAGCAGCTTGGACTACAGGGCCCTTGGCGAGCAGTACTTC CASSLDYRALGEQYF TRBJ2-7 TRBV5-6 - few
TGTGCCAGCAGCCCCCCCGGGGGGGCCCTGGAGACCCAGTACTTC CASSPPGGALETQYF TRBJ2-5 TRBV5-4 TRBD2 -
TGTGCCAGCAGGGGGCTTAGTCCCTACAATGAGCAGTTCTTC CASRGLSPYNEQFF TRBJ2-1 TRBV25-1 - -
TGTGCCAGCTCACCGGGACAAGACTACGAGCAGTACTTC CASSPGQDYEQYF TRBJ2-7 TRBV18 - -
TGTGCCAGCAGCCTGACAGGGGGGATCTACGAGCAGTACTTC CASSLTGGIYEQYF TRBJ2-7 TRBV5-6 TRBD1 -
TGTGCCAGCAGACTAACCGGGACAGGCTATGGCTACACCTTC CASRLTGTGYGYTF TRBJ1-2 TRBV2 TRBD1 -
TGTGCCAGCAGTATAACAGGGAGGGGAGATCAGCCCCAGCATTTT CASSITGRGDQPQHF TRBJ1-5 TRBV6-6 - few
TGTGCCATCACTGTTGGGGACAGGGCGGGCGAGCAGTACTTC CAITVGDRAGEQYF TRBJ2-7 TRBV10-3 TRBD1 -
TGCAGTGCTAGTATGGGGACCTGGGGGCGACCTGGCTACACCTTC CSASMGTWGRPGYTF TRBJ1-2 TRBV20-1 - -
TGCGCCAGCACCCCGGACAGGGGAACAGAGACCCAGTACTTC CASTPDRGTETQYF TRBJ2-5 TRBV23-1 TRBD1 -
TGTGCCAGCAGCCCAGGACTAGCGGGGGTTACCACAGATACGCAGTATTTT CASSPGLAGVTTDTQYF TRBJ2-3 TRBV3-1/TRBV3-2 TRBD2 -